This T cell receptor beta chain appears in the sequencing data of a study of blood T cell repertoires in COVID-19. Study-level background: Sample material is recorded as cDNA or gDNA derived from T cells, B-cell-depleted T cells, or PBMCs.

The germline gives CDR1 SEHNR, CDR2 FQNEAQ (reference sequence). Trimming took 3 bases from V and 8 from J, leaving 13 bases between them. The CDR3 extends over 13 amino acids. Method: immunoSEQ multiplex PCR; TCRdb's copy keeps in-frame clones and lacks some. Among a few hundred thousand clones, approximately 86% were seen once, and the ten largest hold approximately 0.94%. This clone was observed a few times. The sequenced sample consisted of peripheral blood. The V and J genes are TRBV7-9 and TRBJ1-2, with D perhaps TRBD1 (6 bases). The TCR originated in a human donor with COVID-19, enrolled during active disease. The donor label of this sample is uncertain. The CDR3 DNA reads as TGTGCCAGCAGCTTGGCTGGGGGCCGGGGCTACACCTTC. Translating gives CASSLAGGRGYTF.